The clone carrying this T cell receptor (beta chain) came up a few times. The data are from a study of cytomegalovirus exposure and HLA in healthy donors. PCR used 60 Vbeta primers and 13 Jbeta primers. Method: immunoSEQ multiplex PCR; TCRdb's copy keeps in-frame clones and lacks some. The sample carries around 250,000 clones, around 81% recorded once. V was cut by 1 base and J by 4 bases, with 5 bases left in between. CDR3 size: 13 residues. Germline-derived CDR1 and CDR2 are SNHLY and FYNNEI. The chain employs TRBV2 and TRBJ1-5; no reliable D call. The sequence was obtained from a woman aged 60-70 years in good health and CMV-seropositive. The sequencing input was PBMCs. The CDR3 sequence is CASSEGANQPQHF. The CDR3 nucleotides are TGTGCCAGCAGTGAAGGGGCGAATCAGCCCCAGCATTTT.